This record covers a single T cell receptor (beta chain). These data come from a study of neoadjuvant anti-PD-1 for oral cavity cancer. This sample's time point: after neoadjuvant nivolumab, at surgical resection. These newly diagnosed stage II-IVA oral cavity squamous cell carcinoma patients had no prior systemic or radiation treatment. The patients had HPV-negative, locally advanced oral cavity squamous cell carcinoma. Method: immunoSEQ multiplex PCR; TCRdb's copy keeps in-frame clones and lacks some. The data hold more than 11,000 clones, with 60% to 80% observed a single time. V lost 2 bases and J lost 3; bases outside the gene matches: 2. The CDR3 is 14 residues long. Germline V CDR1 and CDR2: SGHRS, YFSETQ.

The receptor was isolated from a person between 35 and 79 years old with oral cavity squamous cell carcinoma. The chain uses TRBV5-1 and TRBJ1-3; 7 nucleotides match TRBD1. The material was PBMCs, obtained after nivolumab (anti-PD-1) treatment. CDR3 coding DNA: TGCGCCAGCAGCTTTACAGGGGATGGAAACACCATATATTTT. Its protein product is CASSFTGDGNTIYF.